This T cell receptor beta chain was sequenced in a study of blood T cell repertoires in COVID-19. Study details: Sources were T cells, B-cell-depleted T cells, or PBMCs; the material itself was cDNA or gDNA.

This CDR3 has 13 amino acids. The V end lost 7 bases, the J end lost 4 bases, and 13 bases lay between the germline ends. From germline, CDR1 is MNHEY and CDR2 SVGAGI. As handled by the study authors: Amplification with reference gene primers provided the estimates of nucleated cell counts. Assay: immunoSEQ multiplex PCR; the TCRdb copy retains only in-frame clones and omits some. V and J calls and clone size follow that table, whereas D and trimming were derived from the DNA. The sample contains 25,000 to 30,000 clones, about 90% of which appear only once. This clone was seen once. The TCR sequence derives from a human donor in a cohort sampled during active COVID-19. The specimen sequenced was peripheral blood. The V gene is TRBV6-5, the J gene TRBJ1-2; D gene uncertain. CDR3 region: CASNELAGYGYTF. CDR3 bases: TGTGCCAGCAACGAATTGGCTGGCTATGGCTACACCTTC.